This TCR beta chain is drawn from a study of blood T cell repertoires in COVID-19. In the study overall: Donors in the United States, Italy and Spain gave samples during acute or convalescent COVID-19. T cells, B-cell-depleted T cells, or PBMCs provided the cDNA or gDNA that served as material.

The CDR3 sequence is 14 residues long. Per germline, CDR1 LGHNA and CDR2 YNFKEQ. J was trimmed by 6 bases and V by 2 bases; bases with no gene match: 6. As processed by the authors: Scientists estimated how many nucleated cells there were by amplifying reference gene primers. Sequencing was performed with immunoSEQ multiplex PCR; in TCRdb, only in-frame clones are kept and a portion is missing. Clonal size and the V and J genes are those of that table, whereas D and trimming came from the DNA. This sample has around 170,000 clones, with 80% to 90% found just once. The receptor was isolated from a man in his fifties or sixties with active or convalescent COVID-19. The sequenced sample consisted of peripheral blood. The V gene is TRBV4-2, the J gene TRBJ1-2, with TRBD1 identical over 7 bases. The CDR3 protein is CASSQLRDSNGYTF. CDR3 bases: TGTGCCAGCAGCCAACTCAGGGACAGCAATGGCTACACCTTC.